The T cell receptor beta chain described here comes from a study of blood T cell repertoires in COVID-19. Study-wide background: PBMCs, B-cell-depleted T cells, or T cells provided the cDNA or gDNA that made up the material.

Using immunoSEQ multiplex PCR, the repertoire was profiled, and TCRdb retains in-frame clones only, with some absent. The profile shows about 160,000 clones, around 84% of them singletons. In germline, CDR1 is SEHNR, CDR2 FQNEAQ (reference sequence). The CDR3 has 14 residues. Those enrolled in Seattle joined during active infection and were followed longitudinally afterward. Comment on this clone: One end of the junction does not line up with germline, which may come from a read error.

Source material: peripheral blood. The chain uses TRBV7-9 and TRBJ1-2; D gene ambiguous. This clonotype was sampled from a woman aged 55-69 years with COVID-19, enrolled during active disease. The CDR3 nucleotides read TGTGCCAGCAGCACGACTAGGGCCCTCACAGAGTCTCTCTTC. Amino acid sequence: CASSTTRALTESLF.